The rows below give T cell receptor beta chains drawn from one sample of a study of response to subunit inactivated influenza vaccine. Via MiXCR, TCRdb re-called the RT-PCR reads, giving one row per CDR3 protein. The table includes more than 450,000 distinct CDR3 sequences, 10% to 15% detected once. This specimen was PBMCs from blood, taken on the day of vaccination. The receptors stem from a man aged 45-60 years who received an inactivated influenza vaccine. Each CDR3 is given with its conserved first and last residue. Fields, in order: J gene, clone size, D gene, V gene, CDR3 DNA, CDR3 protein. D genes are given only for firm matches. Clone sizes are given selectively: once, few, many, or a class where the clone is expanded.

J gene: TRBJ2-7; clone size: .; D gene: .; V gene: TRBV4-1; CDR3 DNA: TGCGCCAGCAGCCAAGATTATCTCAAAAGGTACGAGCAGTACTTC; CDR3 protein: CASSQDYLKRYEQYF
J gene: TRBJ2-7; clone size: .; D gene: .; V gene: TRBV20-1; CDR3 DNA: TGCAGTGCCAGAGAATGGGTGTCGAACTACGAGCAGTACTTC; CDR3 protein: CSAREWVSNYEQYF
J gene: TRBJ2-3; clone size: many; D gene: .; V gene: TRBV5-1; CDR3 DNA: TGCGCCAGCAGCTTGGAACCTCGCACAGATACGCAGTATTTT; CDR3 protein: CASSLEPRTDTQYF
J gene: TRBJ2-7; clone size: few; D gene: .; V gene: TRBV20-1; CDR3 DNA: TGCAGTGCTAGTACCGGGAACTTCTACGAGCAGTACTTC; CDR3 protein: CSASTGNFYEQYF
J gene: TRBJ1-2; clone size: few; D gene: .; V gene: TRBV12-3/TRBV12-4; CDR3 DNA: TGTGCCAGCAGTTCGCGCGGGAGTAACTATGGCTACACCTTC; CDR3 protein: CASSSRGSNYGYTF
J gene: TRBJ2-2; clone size: few; D gene: TRBD2; V gene: TRBV3-1; CDR3 DNA: TGTGCCAGCAGACAAGGTTCGGGACTAGTCCTTACCGGGGAGCTGTTTTTT; CDR3 protein: CASRQGSGLVLTGELFF
J gene: TRBJ2-1; clone size: .; D gene: TRBD2; V gene: TRBV5-1; CDR3 DNA: TGCGCCAGCAGCCCGGGACTAGTAGATGAGCAGTTCTTC; CDR3 protein: CASSPGLVDEQFF
J gene: TRBJ1-4; clone size: few; D gene: .; V gene: TRBV12-3/TRBV12-4; CDR3 DNA: TGTGCCAGCAGGGGGGGGACCGACACGGTTTATGAAAAACTGTTTTTT; CDR3 protein: CASRGGTDTVYEKLFF
J gene: TRBJ1-3; clone size: .; D gene: .; V gene: TRBV5-1; CDR3 DNA: TGCGCCAGCAGCTTGGTGGCGATCTCTGGAAACACCATATATTTT; CDR3 protein: CASSLVAISGNTIYF
J gene: TRBJ2-1; clone size: many; D gene: .; V gene: TRBV18; CDR3 DNA: TGTGCCAGCTCACCCGGGCTTAACAATGAGCAGTTCTTC; CDR3 protein: CASSPGLNNEQFF
J gene: TRBJ2-2; clone size: many; D gene: .; V gene: TRBV5-5; CDR3 DNA: TGTGCCAGCAGCTTACGGGCGAACACCGGGGAGCTGTTTTTT; CDR3 protein: CASSLRANTGELFF
J gene: TRBJ2-3; clone size: few; D gene: TRBD2; V gene: TRBV5-1; CDR3 DNA: TGCGCCAGCAGCGGGGGTGGCGGGGGTCCAGATACGCAGTATTTT; CDR3 protein: CASSGGGGGPDTQYF
J gene: TRBJ1-1; clone size: .; D gene: .; V gene: TRBV12-5; CDR3 DNA: TGTGCTAGTGGTTTGGACCTGAACACTGAAGCTTTCTTT; CDR3 protein: CASGLDLNTEAFF
J gene: TRBJ2-1; clone size: many; D gene: .; V gene: TRBV11-2; CDR3 DNA: TGTGCCAGCAGCTTAGGGGGACTGGATGAGCAGTTCTTC; CDR3 protein: CASSLGGLDEQFF
J gene: TRBJ2-5; clone size: .; D gene: TRBD1; V gene: TRBV6-1; CDR3 DNA: TGTGCCAGCACCCATAACAGGGGTCAGTACCAAGAGACCCAGTACTTC; CDR3 protein: CASTHNRGQYQETQYF
J gene: TRBJ2-2; clone size: .; D gene: .; V gene: TRBV20-1; CDR3 DNA: TGCAGCGCCGAGACAGCGAACACCGGGGAGCTGTTTTTT; CDR3 protein: CSAETANTGELFF
J gene: TRBJ2-3; clone size: .; D gene: TRBD2; V gene: TRBV12-3/TRBV12-4; CDR3 DNA: TGTGCCAGCAGATGGAGCGGGGGGGGAGAGACGCAGTATTTT; CDR3 protein: CASRWSGGGETQYF
J gene: TRBJ2-7; clone size: .; D gene: .; V gene: TRBV12-3/TRBV12-4; CDR3 DNA: TGTGCCAGCAGTTTATCGTCCGCCGCCCGCTACGAGCAGTACTTC; CDR3 protein: CASSLSSAARYEQYF
J gene: TRBJ2-2; clone size: .; D gene: .; V gene: TRBV29-1; CDR3 DNA: TGCAGCGTTGAAGTACGGGGGGCCCGTGGCGGGGAGCTGTTTTTT; CDR3 protein: CSVEVRGARGGELFF
J gene: TRBJ1-1; clone size: few; D gene: .; V gene: TRBV6-1; CDR3 DNA: TGTGCCAGCAGCTGGACAGCTTGGAACACTGAAGCTTTCTTT; CDR3 protein: CASSWTAWNTEAFF
J gene: TRBJ2-3; clone size: .; D gene: TRBD2; V gene: TRBV11-3; CDR3 DNA: TGTGCCAGCCGAGCCGGGACTAGCGGGGGCCCGGTGTATTTT; CDR3 protein: CASRAGTSGGPVYF
J gene: TRBJ2-7; clone size: many; D gene: .; V gene: TRBV20-1; CDR3 DNA: TGCAGTGCTACTTCGCAGGGTTTTCTACCGGGGCAGTACTTC; CDR3 protein: CSATSQGFLPGQYF
J gene: TRBJ1-4; clone size: few; D gene: .; V gene: TRBV9; CDR3 DNA: TGTGCCAGCAGCGTAGAACAGTTGAGTGAAAAACTGTTTTTT; CDR3 protein: CASSVEQLSEKLFF
J gene: TRBJ2-2; clone size: many; D gene: .; V gene: TRBV12-3/TRBV12-4; CDR3 DNA: TGTGCCAGCAGTTTCCCGACGGGGGAACTGTTTTTT; CDR3 protein: CASSFPTGELFF
J gene: TRBJ2-7; clone size: many; D gene: .; V gene: TRBV29-1; CDR3 DNA: TGCAGCGTTGAGGACACCAACTACGAGCAGTACTTC; CDR3 protein: CSVEDTNYEQYF
J gene: TRBJ1-1; clone size: .; D gene: .; V gene: TRBV7-9; CDR3 DNA: TGTGCCACCACGAAGAACACTGAAGCTTTCTTT; CDR3 protein: CATTKNTEAFF
J gene: TRBJ2-1; clone size: .; D gene: .; V gene: TRBV15; CDR3 DNA: TGTGCCACCAGCGGAGATAGGAGGGCGGGGAGGTATTACAATGAGCAGTTCTTC; CDR3 protein: CATSGDRRAGRYYNEQFF
J gene: TRBJ2-1; clone size: many; D gene: TRBD1; V gene: TRBV6-1; CDR3 DNA: TGTGCCAGCAGCGCCCACGACAGGGGCTCCTACAATGAGCAGTTCTTC; CDR3 protein: CASSAHDRGSYNEQFF
J gene: TRBJ2-6; clone size: .; D gene: .; V gene: TRBV19; CDR3 DNA: TGTGCCAGTAGTCGTTTCATCGACTTAACCGGACGAAGCTCTGGGGCCAACGTCCTGACTTTC; CDR3 protein: CASSRFIDLTGRSSGANVLTF
J gene: TRBJ1-4; clone size: many; D gene: .; V gene: TRBV5-1; CDR3 DNA: TGCGCCAGCAGCCTCTTCCTGGAGGGGGAAAAACTGTTTTTT; CDR3 protein: CASSLFLEGEKLFF
J gene: TRBJ2-2; clone size: .; D gene: TRBD1; V gene: TRBV5-5; CDR3 DNA: TGTGCCAGCAGCTTGAAGGGACAGGGGGTAAACACCGGGGAGCTGTTTTTT; CDR3 protein: CASSLKGQGVNTGELFF
J gene: TRBJ2-2; clone size: many; D gene: .; V gene: TRBV7-9; CDR3 DNA: TGTGCCAGCAGCTTAAGTTCGACAGTAACGAACACCGGGGAGCTGTTTTTT; CDR3 protein: CASSLSSTVTNTGELFF
J gene: TRBJ1-2; clone size: few; D gene: TRBD1; V gene: TRBV9; CDR3 DNA: TGTGCCAGCAGCGTGGGGACAGCAGGTGGCTACACCTTC; CDR3 protein: CASSVGTAGGYTF
J gene: TRBJ1-1; clone size: many; D gene: .; V gene: TRBV7-9; CDR3 DNA: TGTGCCAGCAGCTTAGGGGACACCTTGAACACTGAAGCTTTCTTT; CDR3 protein: CASSLGDTLNTEAFF
J gene: TRBJ2-1; clone size: .; D gene: .; V gene: TRBV30; CDR3 DNA: TGTGCCTGGAGTGTAACGGAGGGATACAATGAGCAGTTCTTC; CDR3 protein: CAWSVTEGYNEQFF
J gene: TRBJ2-5; clone size: few; D gene: .; V gene: TRBV20-1; CDR3 DNA: TGCAGTGCTAGTGACGGGCAGCATTTCCAAGAGACCCAGTACTTC; CDR3 protein: CSASDGQHFQETQYF
J gene: TRBJ1-5; clone size: .; D gene: .; V gene: TRBV2; CDR3 DNA: TGTGCCAGCAGTGAAGGGGGTACACGCCAGCCCCAGCATTTT; CDR3 protein: CASSEGGTRQPQHF
J gene: TRBJ2-1; clone size: .; D gene: .; V gene: TRBV3-1; CDR3 DNA: TGTGCCAGCAGCCTGCCCTTCAATGAGCAGTTCTTC; CDR3 protein: CASSLPFNEQFF
J gene: TRBJ2-3; clone size: few; D gene: TRBD2; V gene: TRBV5-1; CDR3 DNA: TGCGCCAGCAGCCAATCACTAGCGGGAAGAGATACGCAGTATTTT; CDR3 protein: CASSQSLAGRDTQYF
J gene: TRBJ2-6; clone size: few; D gene: .; V gene: TRBV30; CDR3 DNA: TGTGCCTGGAAACTACCCGGGGCCAACGTCCTGACTTTC; CDR3 protein: CAWKLPGANVLTF
J gene: TRBJ2-5; clone size: few; D gene: TRBD2; V gene: TRBV27; CDR3 DNA: TGTGCCAGCAGTTTTGTGGCGGGAGCCCCAGAGACCCAGTACTTC; CDR3 protein: CASSFVAGAPETQYF
J gene: TRBJ1-2; clone size: .; D gene: TRBD1; V gene: TRBV7-9; CDR3 DNA: TGTGCCAGCAGCCATAAACAGGGGCCGGACTATGGCTACACCTTC; CDR3 protein: CASSHKQGPDYGYTF
J gene: TRBJ1-1; clone size: many; D gene: .; V gene: TRBV12-3/TRBV12-4; CDR3 DNA: TGTGCCAGCAGTAACACTGAAGCTTTCTTT; CDR3 protein: CASSNTEAFF
J gene: TRBJ2-1; clone size: .; D gene: .; V gene: TRBV7-8; CDR3 DNA: TGTGCCAGCAGCTTAGCCTCGGGTGGCTCCTACAATGAGCAGTTCTTC; CDR3 protein: CASSLASGGSYNEQFF
J gene: TRBJ1-5; clone size: many; D gene: .; V gene: TRBV28; CDR3 DNA: TGTGCCAGCAGTGACGCAGGGCGGCGCAATCAGCCCCAGCATTTT; CDR3 protein: CASSDAGRRNQPQHF
J gene: TRBJ2-5; clone size: .; D gene: .; V gene: TRBV20-1; CDR3 DNA: TGCAGTGCTCTTCTGGGGCTCCAAGAGACCCAGTACTTC; CDR3 protein: CSALLGLQETQYF